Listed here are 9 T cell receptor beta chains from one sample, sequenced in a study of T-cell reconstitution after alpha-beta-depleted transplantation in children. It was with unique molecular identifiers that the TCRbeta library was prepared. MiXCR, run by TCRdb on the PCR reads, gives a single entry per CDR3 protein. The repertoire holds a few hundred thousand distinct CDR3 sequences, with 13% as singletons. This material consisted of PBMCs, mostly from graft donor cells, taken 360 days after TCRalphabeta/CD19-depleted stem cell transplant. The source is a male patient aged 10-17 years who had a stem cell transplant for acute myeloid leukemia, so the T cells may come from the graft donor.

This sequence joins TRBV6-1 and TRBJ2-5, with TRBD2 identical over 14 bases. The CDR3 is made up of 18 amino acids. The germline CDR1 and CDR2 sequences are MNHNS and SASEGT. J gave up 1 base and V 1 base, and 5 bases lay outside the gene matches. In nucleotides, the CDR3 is TGTGCCAGCAGTGAAGTGGGACTAGCGGGAGAGGTCCAAGAGACCCAGTACTTC. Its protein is CASSEVGLAGEVQETQYF.

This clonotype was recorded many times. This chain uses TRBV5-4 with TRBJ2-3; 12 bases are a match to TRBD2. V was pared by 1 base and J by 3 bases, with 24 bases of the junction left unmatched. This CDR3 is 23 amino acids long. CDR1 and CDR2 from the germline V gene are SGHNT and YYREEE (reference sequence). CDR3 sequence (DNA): TGTGCCAGCAGCTTGTTATGGAGATCCTGGGTTGGGCTAGCGGGAGGGCCAACAGATACGCAGTATTTT. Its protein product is CASSLLWRSWVGLAGGPTDTQYF. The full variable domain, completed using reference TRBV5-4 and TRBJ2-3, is ETGVTQSPTHLIKTRGQQVTLRCSSQSGHNTVSWYQQALGQGPQFIFQYYREEENGRGNFPPRFSGLQFPNYSSELNVNALELDDSALYLCASSLLWRSWVGLAGGPTDTQYFGPGTRLTVL.

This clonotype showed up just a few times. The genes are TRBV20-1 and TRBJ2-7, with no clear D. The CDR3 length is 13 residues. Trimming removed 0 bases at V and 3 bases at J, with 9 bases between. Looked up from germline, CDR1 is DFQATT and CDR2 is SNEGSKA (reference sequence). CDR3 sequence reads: CSARDKWVYEQYF. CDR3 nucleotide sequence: TGCAGTGCTAGAGATAAATGGGTCTACGAGCAGTACTTC.

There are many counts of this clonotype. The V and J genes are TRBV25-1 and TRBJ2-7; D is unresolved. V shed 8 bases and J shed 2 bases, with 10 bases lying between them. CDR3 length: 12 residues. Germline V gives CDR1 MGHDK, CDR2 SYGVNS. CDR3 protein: CASARTTYEQYF. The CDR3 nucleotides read TGTGCCAGCGCAAGGACCACCTACGAGCAGTACTTC.

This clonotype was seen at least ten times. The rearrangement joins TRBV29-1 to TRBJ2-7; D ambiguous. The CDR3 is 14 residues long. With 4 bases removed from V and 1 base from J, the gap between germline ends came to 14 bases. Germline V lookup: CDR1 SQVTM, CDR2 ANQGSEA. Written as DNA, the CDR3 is TGCAGCGTTGGACGGTGGCCAGATTCCTACGAGCAGTACTTC. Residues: CSVGRWPDSYEQYF.

For the CDR3, the DNA is TGTGCCAGCGAGGACAGGCTATACCAAGAGACCCAGTACTTC. The encoded protein is CASEDRLYQETQYF. V usage is TRBV2 and J usage is TRBJ2-5, with 7 bases aligning to TRBD1. The CDR3 sequence is 14 residues long. Germline CDR1 reads SNHLY; CDR2 reads FYNNEI. V shed 8 bases and J 0 bases; nucleotides not matched to a gene: 6. Complete variable domain (other parts from reference TRBV2 and TRBJ2-5): EPEVTQTPSHQVTQMGQEVILRCVPISNHLYFYWYRQILGQKVEFLVSFYNNEISEKSEIFDDQFSVERPDGSNFTLKIRSTKLEDSAMYFCASEDRLYQETQYFGPGTRLLVL.

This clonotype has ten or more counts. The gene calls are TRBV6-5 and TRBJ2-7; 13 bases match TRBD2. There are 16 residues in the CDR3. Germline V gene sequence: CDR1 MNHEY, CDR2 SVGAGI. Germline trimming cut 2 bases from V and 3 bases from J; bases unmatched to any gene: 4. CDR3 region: CASSYGLAGAIYEQYF. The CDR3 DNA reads TGTGCCAGCAGTTACGGACTAGCGGGAGCCATCTACGAGCAGTACTTC.

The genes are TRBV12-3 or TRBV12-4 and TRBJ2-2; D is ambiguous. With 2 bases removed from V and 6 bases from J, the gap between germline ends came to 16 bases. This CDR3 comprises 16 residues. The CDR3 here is CASSLRLPTQPGELFF. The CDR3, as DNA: TGTGCCAGCAGTTTACGTCTCCCTACCCAACCCGGGGAGCTGTTTTTT.

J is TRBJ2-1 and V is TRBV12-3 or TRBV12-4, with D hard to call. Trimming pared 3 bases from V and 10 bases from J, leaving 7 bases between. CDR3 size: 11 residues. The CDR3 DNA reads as TGTGCCAGCAGTTTGTGGGAAGAGCAGTTCTTC. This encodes CASSLWEEQFF.